This T cell receptor (beta chain) comes out of a study of cytomegalovirus exposure and HLA in healthy donors. Germline V CDR1 and CDR2: SGHTA, FQGNSA. CDR3 size: 16 residues. The V and J ends lost 5 bases and 7 bases respectively, with 21 bases between them. The donors were in the approximately 130-subject validation cohort; that cohort was separate from the roughly 700-subject first cohort. Sequencing was performed with immunoSEQ multiplex PCR; in TCRdb, only in-frame clones are kept and a portion is missing. This table has approximately 270,000 clones, around 87% appearing once. The J gene is TRBJ1-5, the V gene TRBV7-2; maybe TRBD1 (5 bases). The sequence was collected from a woman aged 18-29 years in good health and CMV-seronegative. Sequencing was carried out using PBMCs. CDR3 sequence (DNA): TGTGCCAGCAGCCTCTCCAGGGCTACTGTCTACCAGCCCCAGCATTTT. Its translation: CASSLSRATVYQPQHF.